What follows is one T cell receptor (beta chain) and its context. Amplification used 60 Vbeta primers and 13 Jbeta primers. Produced via immunoSEQ multiplex PCR; TCRdb's table is partial and in-frame only. Of some 130,000 clones in the sample, roughly 70% are singletons; the top ten hold around 1.6%. The sample belongs to a study of cytomegalovirus exposure and HLA in healthy donors. Germline V gene data show CDR1 as SGHNT and CDR2 as YENEEA. The germline V and J ends were trimmed by 0 bases and 3 bases, with 10 bases remaining between them. The CDR3 is 15 residues long. Sequencing used PBMCs. This sequence originates from a human donor in good health. This chain links TRBV11-3 with TRBJ2-3; D possibly corresponds to TRBD2 (6 bases). The CDR3 DNA sequence: TGTGCCAGCAGCTTAGACGGGGGAAGGACAGATACGCAGTATTTT. Its translation: CASSLDGGRTDTQYF.